Listed below are T cell receptor beta chains from one sample, sequenced in a study of T cells in tumors after PD-1 blockade. TCRdb keeps only in-frame clones here, not all; method: immunoSEQ multiplex PCR. Found here are about 63,000 clones, 74% of them singletons; the top ten hold about 4.5%. Sequencing used PBMCs, obtained after anti-PD-1 treatment. Receptors originate from a human donor with basal cell carcinoma. The CDR3 runs from the conserved cysteine through the conserved F or W. Fields, in order: D gene, clone size, V gene, J gene, CDR3 DNA, CDR3 protein. The D gene is left open where the match is weak. Not all rows give a size; the values are once, few, many and, for expanded clones, a class.

>.|.|TRBV5-6|TRBJ1-4
TGTGCCAGCAGCCCAGATCGGGGGAGGACTAATGAAAAACTGTTTTTT
CASSPDRGRTNEKLFF
>.|few|TRBV24-1|TRBJ2-7
TGTGCCACCAGTGATGAAAGCGGACCTGGGGGGGAGCAGTACTTC
CATSDESGPGGEQYF
>.|.|TRBV7-9|TRBJ2-1
TGTGCCAGCAGCTTAGAGATGGCGGATGAGCAGTTCTTC
CASSLEMADEQFF
>.|.|TRBV11-3|TRBJ2-5
TGTGCCAGCAGCTTATACGGGGCCGGGGAGACCCAGTACTTC
CASSLYGAGETQYF
>TRBD1|.|TRBV5-5|TRBJ1-2
TGTGCCAGCAGCCTACGCTGGACAGGGGAAAATGGCTACACCTTC
CASSLRWTGENGYTF
>.|few|TRBV20-1|TRBJ1-4
TGCAGTGCTAGTAGGGCAGCTGTAGGAGGGAATGAAAAACTGTTTTTT
CSASRAAVGGNEKLFF
>.|.|TRBV20-1|TRBJ1-1
TGCAGTGCCACCGGAAGCACTGAAGCTTTCTTT
CSATGSTEAFF
>.|once|TRBV10-2|TRBJ2-7
TGCGCCAGCTTCCCGGGGGCGGCCTACGAGCAGTACTTC
CASFPGAAYEQYF
>TRBD2|.|TRBV3-1/TRBV3-2|TRBJ2-3
TGTGCCAGCAGCCGATTCCTAGCGGGGGTAAGCACAGATACGCAGTATTTT
CASSRFLAGVSTDTQYF
>TRBD2|.|TRBV6-4|TRBJ2-3
TGTGCCAGCAGTGCCACTAGCGGGGATGGCACAGATACGCAGTATTTT
CASSATSGDGTDTQYF
>TRBD1|few|TRBV5-1|TRBJ2-5
TGCGCCAGCAGCCCAAGACAGGGGGCGGAGACCCAGTACTTC
CASSPRQGAETQYF
>.|.|TRBV4-1|TRBJ2-3
TGCGCCAGCAGCCAACCTTCGGCCTTTAGACCCACAGATACGCAGTATTTT
CASSQPSAFRPTDTQYF
>TRBD1|.|TRBV7-9|TRBJ1-2
TGTGCCAGCAGCTTATTTGGACAGGGTGACTATGGCTACACCTTC
CASSLFGQGDYGYTF
>TRBD1|few|TRBV7-6|TRBJ2-7
TGTGCCAGCAGCCCCCGGGACAGGGGCGAGCAGTACTTC
CASSPRDRGEQYF
>.|.|TRBV4-1|TRBJ2-3
TGCGCCAGCAGCCTCAATGCAGGGGGCGGGAGAGCAGATACGCAGTATTTT
CASSLNAGGGRADTQYF
>TRBD1|.|TRBV4-2|TRBJ1-5
TGTGCCAGCAGCCTCGAGGGGGGGGACAGGGGCAATCAGCCCCAGCATTTT
CASSLEGGDRGNQPQHF